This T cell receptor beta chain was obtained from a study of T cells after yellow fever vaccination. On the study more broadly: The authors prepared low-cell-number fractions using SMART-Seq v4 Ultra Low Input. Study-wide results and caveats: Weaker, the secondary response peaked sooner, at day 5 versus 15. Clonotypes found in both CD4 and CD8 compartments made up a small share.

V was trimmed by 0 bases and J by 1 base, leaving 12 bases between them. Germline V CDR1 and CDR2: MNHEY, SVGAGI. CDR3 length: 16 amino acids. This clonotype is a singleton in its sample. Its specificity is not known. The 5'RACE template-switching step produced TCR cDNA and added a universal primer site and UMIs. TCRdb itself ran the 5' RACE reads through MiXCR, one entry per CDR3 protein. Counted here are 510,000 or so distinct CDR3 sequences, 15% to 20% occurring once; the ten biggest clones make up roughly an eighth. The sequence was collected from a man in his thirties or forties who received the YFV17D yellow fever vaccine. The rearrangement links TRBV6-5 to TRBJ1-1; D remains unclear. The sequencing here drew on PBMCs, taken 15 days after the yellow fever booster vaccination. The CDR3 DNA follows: TGTGCCAGCAGTTACTCGATCGGGCAGGAGAACACTGAAGCTTTCTTT. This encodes CASSYSIGQENTEAFF.